The 25 T cell receptor beta chains listed next were all sequenced from one sample in a study of tumor and adjacent non-tumor tissue in lung cancer. The library came from three nested PCR rounds adapted from ARM-PCR protocols. TCRdb analysed the multiplex PCR reads with MiXCR anew, one entry per CDR3 protein. The sample lists under 250,000 distinct CDR3 sequences, 71% occurring once. The template was RNA from unsorted bulk tissue. The sample comprised lung tumor tissue. The receptors here all came from a man aged 60-69 years with non-small cell lung cancer.

V usage is TRBV6-5 and J usage is TRBJ1-2, with TRBD1 identical over 7 bases. Germline V gene lookup returns CDR1 MNHEY and CDR2 SVGAGI. The CDR3 is 15 amino acids. Unmatched junction bases numbered 7, after V lost 4 bases and J lost 2 bases. CDR3 nucleotides: TGTGCCAGCAGTTCGCCGACAGGGCCCAACTATGGCTACACCTTC. Translation gives CASSSPTGPNYGYTF.

The chain recombines TRBV20-1 with TRBJ1-5, with TRBD1 matching over 8 bases. With V trimmed by 0 bases and J by 11 bases, 15 bases remained unmatched. Germline CDR1 reads DFQATT; CDR2 reads SNEGSKA (reference sequence). The CDR3 covers 16 residues. Here the CDR3 reads CSARDRTGISNRTQHF. The CDR3 region has the DNA TGCAGTGCTAGAGATCGGACAGGGATTAGCAATCGGACCCAGCATTTT.

Concerning this clonotype: This CDR3 is missing its conserved last phenylalanine or tryptophan, likely due to a read error. This chain links TRBV9 with TRBJ1-2; D is ambiguous. Trimming pared 0 bases from V and 4 bases from J, leaving 4 bases between. This CDR3 has 12 amino acids. CDR1 SGDLS and CDR2 YYNGEE come from the germline V gene. CDR3 sequence (DNA): TGTGCCAGCAGCGTAGCCGGCTATGGCTACACCTAC. It specifies CASSVAGYGYTY.

A note on this clonotype: This CDR3 fails to terminate in the conserved phenylalanine or tryptophan, so it likely reflects a read error. Because the CDR3's place on the DNA is in doubt, the DNA is left out and the CDR3 is given as listed by TCRdb. J is TRBJ2-7 and V is TRBV20-1; the table gives TRBD1 as D, unverified against the DNA. Germline V gene data show CDR1 as DFQATT and CDR2 as SNEGSKA (reference sequence). The CDR3 is 17 amino acids long, termini counted. The CDR3: CSARDRRGGTSSYEQHS.

This clonotype was counted only a few times. A much larger clone lies one base from this, so it may be a read error. CDR3 in amino acids: CAISSWTGESDEQFF. CDR3 DNA: TGTGCCATCAGTTCTTGGACAGGGGAATCGGATGAGCAGTTCTTC. The chain joins TRBV6-1 to TRBJ2-1, with TRBD1 identical over 9 bases. Germline values: CDR1 MNHNS, CDR2 SASEGT. The length of the CDR3 is 15 residues.

As to this clonotype: An end of the junction differs from the germline gene, which may be a read error. This rearrangement joins TRBV4-3 to TRBJ2-5; D might be TRBD2 (6 bases). This CDR3 region has 16 residues. Germline V gene data show CDR1 as LGHNA and CDR2 as YSLEER. The chain's CDR3 is CTSSQEGNGSSETQYF. The CDR3 DNA reads as TGCACCAGCAGCCAAGAGGGTAACGGGAGTTCAGAGACCCAGTACTTC.

This clonotype was counted ten times or more. V and J are TRBV6-2 or TRBV6-3 and TRBJ2-2, with D maybe TRBD1 (5 bases). Per germline, CDR1 MNHEY and CDR2 SVGEGT. Trimming stripped 7 bases from V and 2 bases from J, with 17 bases between. The CDR3 extends over 16 amino acids. The CDR3 here is CASIRQTPANTGELFF. Written as DNA, the CDR3 is TGTGCCAGCATCCGACAGACTCCAGCAAACACCGGGGAGCTGTTTTTT.

As regards this clonotype: This sequence may be a read error, since a much larger clone differs from it by one base. The chain employs TRBV20-1 and TRBJ1-1, with D unresolved. The CDR3 has 12 residues. CDR1 is DFQATT, CDR2 SNEGSKA, per germline (reference sequence). The CDR3 DNA reads TGCAGTGCTAGACAGAGAAGGACTGAAGCTATCTTT. Residues: CSARQRRTEAIF.

Turning to this clonotype: An end of the junction does not agree with germline; a read error may underlie this. This chain joins TRBV4-2 and TRBJ2-4; TRBD2 might be the D (6 bases). CDR3 length equals 15 residues. Germline CDR1 reads LGHNA; CDR2 reads YNFKEQ. CDR3 bases: TGTACTAGCAGCCAAGAGAAGGGAACCAAAAACATTCAGTATTTC. This gives the protein CTSSQEKGTKNIQYF.

This clonotype was recorded at least ten times. The chain joins TRBV29-1 to TRBJ2-7, with a weak D call TRBD1 (6 bases). CDR3 size: 11 residues. Germline values: CDR1 SQVTM, CDR2 ANQGSEA. Trimming pared 5 bases from V and 4 bases from J, leaving 9 bases between. The CDR3 sequence: CSVRTVYEQYF. For the CDR3, the DNA is TGCAGCGTTAGGACAGTTTACGAGCAGTACTTC.

Remarks on this clonotype: One end of the junction fails to match germline, which may point to a read error. The gene calls are TRBV11-3 and TRBJ2-7; TRBD2 is a possible D gene (5 bases). Germline V CDR1 and CDR2: SGHNT, YENEEA. The CDR3 has 12 residues. The CDR3 region has the DNA TGTGGCAGCAGCTCCCGAGGGAACGAGCAGTACTTC. Translated: CGSSSRGNEQYF.

The chain employs TRBV6-1 and TRBJ2-3, with 9 nucleotides matching TRBD2. V shed 4 bases and J 6 bases; nucleotides not matched to a gene: 8. Germline CDR1 and CDR2: MNHNS and SASEGT. This CDR3 contains 15 residues. CDR3 residues: CASSVSAGGTDTQYF. The CDR3 DNA follows: TGTGCCAGCAGTGTTTCAGCGGGAGGAACGGATACGCAGTATTTT.

The chain couples TRBV20-1 to TRBJ2-1; TRBD2 agrees at 8 bases. This CDR3 region has 17 residues. CDR1 and CDR2 (germline): DFQATT, SNEGSKA (reference sequence). Losses at the gene ends were 5 bases for V and 6 bases for J; bases not matched to a gene: 18. The CDR3 nucleotides read TGCAGTGCTTCCCTTCACCGACTAGCGAGGCTTAGCAATGAGCAGTTCTTC. Translation: CSASLHRLARLSNEQFF.

Here the CDR3 reads CASSLRTARTEAFF. The CDR3 DNA reads TGTGCCAGCAGCTTGAGGACAGCGAGAACTGAAGCTTTCTTT. The chain employs TRBV5-5 and TRBJ1-1; D possibly corresponds to TRBD1 (6 bases). CDR3 length: 14 amino acids. V lost 1 base and J lost 5, with 12 bases in between. Germline V gives CDR1 SGHKS, CDR2 YYEKEE (reference sequence). The whole variable domain, remainder taken from reference TRBV5-5 and TRBJ1-1, is DAGVTQSPTHLIKTRGQQVTLRCSPISGHKSVSWYQQVLGQGPQFIFQYYEKEERGRGNFPDRFSARQFPNYSSELNVNALLLGDSALYLCASSLRTARTEAFFGQGTRLTVV.

A few counts support this clonotype. This chain links TRBV11-2 with TRBJ2-5; D call uncertain. CDR3 length: 13 residues. Germline assignment: CDR1 SGHAT and CDR2 FQNNGV. The CDR3 DNA sequence: TGTGCTAACAGCTCGGAATTTATGGAGACCCAGTACTTC. Encoded protein: CANSSEFMETQYF.

To note about this clonotype: An end of the junction differs from the germline gene, which may be a read error. V is TRBV29-1 and J is TRBJ2-6, with a possible D match to TRBD1 (5 bases). Per germline, CDR1 SQVTM and CDR2 ANQGSEA. The CDR3 extends over 16 amino acids. The CDR3 loop reads CSALGQGFTGANVLTF. The CDR3 DNA sequence: TGCAGCGCTCTTGGGCAAGGTTTCACTGGGGCCAATGTCCTGACTTTC.

This chain connects TRBV6-5 to TRBJ1-2; 7 bases agree with TRBD1. The V gene's germline CDR1 is MNHEY and CDR2 SVGAGI. The CDR3 covers 13 residues. The J segment lost 8 bases and the V segment lost 6 bases, leaving 9 bases of the junction unmatched. The CDR3, as DNA: TGTGCCAGCAGACTAGGACAGGCAGGAGGCTACACCTTC. As protein: CASRLGQAGGYTF.

A word on this clonotype: Possible read error: a much larger clone is one base away. The genes are TRBV6-6 and TRBJ1-1; a weak D match, TRBD1 (6 bases). CDR1 MNHNY and CDR2 SVGAGI come from the germline V gene (reference sequence). The CDR3 covers 14 residues. The CDR3 spells CASSLAGDPTEALF. DNA of the CDR3: TGTGCCAGCAGCCTGGCAGGGGATCCGACTGAAGCTTTATTT.

The chain uses TRBV20-1 and TRBJ2-1; TRBD2 matches at 10 bases. V gave up 5 bases and J gave up 3 bases; unmatched junction bases: 4. CDR3 length equals 14 residues. The germline gives CDR1 DFQATT, CDR2 SNEGSKA (reference sequence). The CDR3 is CSAPPSGSYNEQFF. The CDR3 DNA follows: TGCAGTGCTCCCCCTAGCGGGAGCTACAATGAGCAGTTCTTC.

A word on this clonotype: A much larger clone differs by one base, so this may be a read error. The chain links TRBV6-6 to TRBJ2-7; 7 bases match TRBD1. The germline CDR1 and CDR2 sequences are MNHNY and SVGAGI (reference sequence). The length of the CDR3 is 15 residues. DNA of the CDR3: TGTACCAGCAGTCCTCGACAGGGAAGTTCTTACGAGCAGTACTTC. Protein: CTSSPRQGSSYEQYF.

This clonotype was detected only once. No conserved phenylalanine or tryptophan is present at the end of the CDR3, so a read error is the likely explanation. The DNA is omitted, as the CDR3 cannot be located on it reliably, and the CDR3 follows TCRdb's listing. V is TRBV12-3 or TRBV12-4 and J is TRBJ1-5; the tabulated D call, TRBD1, remains unverified against the DNA. The CDR3 numbers 14 amino acids, ends counted. This CDR3 reads CASGDTDSNQPHHL.

Worth noting for this clonotype: This may be a read error, as it is one base from a much larger clone. This chain connects TRBV11-2 to TRBJ2-1; TRBD2 matches 7 bases. V shed 5 bases and J 6 bases; nucleotides not matched to a gene: 10. Looked up from germline, CDR1 is SGHAT and CDR2 is FQNNGV. This CDR3 is 15 amino acids long. The CDR3 nucleotides read TGTGCCAGCAGCCGCTACGCGGGAGCGGCCAATGAGCAGTTCTTC. Amino acid sequence: CASSRYAGAANEQFF.

On this clonotype itself: A single base separates this from a much larger clone, so it may be a read error. The chain carries TRBV6-5 and TRBJ1-6; TRBD1 matches 10 bases. Germline V gene sequence: CDR1 MNHEY, CDR2 SVGAGI. Losses at the gene ends were 6 bases for V and 9 bases for J; bases not matched to a gene: 11. The CDR3 sequence is 16 residues long. The CDR3 protein is CASRTSRDRGSSPLHF. CDR3 DNA: TGTGCCAGCAGAACGAGCCGGGACAGGGGTAGTTCACCCCTCCACTTT.

Comments on this clonotype: One end of the junction fails to match germline, which may point to a read error. This chain links TRBV4-1 with TRBJ2-5; tentatively, D is TRBD2 (7 bases). From germline, CDR1 is MGHRA and CDR2 YSYEKL. The CDR3 length is 17 residues. CDR3 in amino acids: CASSQEGGGDAQETQHF. In DNA, the CDR3 is TGCGCCAGCAGCCAAGAAGGCGGGGGCGACGCCCAAGAGACCCAGCACTTC.

A remark on this clonotype: One junction end does not reproduce the germline sequence, and a read error may be involved. This chain connects TRBV5-6 to TRBJ2-2; D possibly uses TRBD1 or TRBD2 (5 bases each). Germline CDR1 SGHDT, CDR2 YYEEEE. The CDR3 extends over 17 amino acids. The CDR3 bases are TGTGCCTGCAGCTGGTGGGGGTCAAGGGGTAACGCCGGGGAGCTGTTTTTT. It yields the protein CACSWWGSRGNAGELFF. Supplemented by reference TRBV5-6 and TRBJ2-2, the full variable domain reads DAGVTQSPTHLIKTRGQQVTLRCSPKSGHDTVSWYQQALGQGPQFIFQYYEEEERQRGNFPDRFSGHQFPNYSSELNVNALLLGDSALYLCACSWWGSRGNAGELFFGEGSRLTVL.